Below, 18 T cell receptor beta chains from the same sample are listed, as sequenced in a study of cytomegalovirus exposure and HLA in healthy donors. This table comes from immunoSEQ multiplex PCR, and its TCRdb copy is limited to in-frame clones, with some not included. The sample holds about 150,000 clones, 88% seen once. The sequencing input was PBMCs. Receptors were obtained from a man between 18 and 29 years old in good health and CMV-seronegative.

Comments on this clone: This specimen includes other DNA sequences encoding the same CDR3. In nucleotides, the CDR3 is TGTGCCAGCAGTTACTCTAGGGGATATGGCTACACCTTC. It codes for CASSYSRGYGYTF. The chain carries TRBV6-6 and TRBJ1-2; possibly TRBD1 for D (5 bases). Trimming took off 0 bases at V and 5 bases at J, with 7 bases between the two ends. This CDR3 is built from 13 residues. CDR1 MNHNY and CDR2 SVGAGI come from the germline V gene (reference sequence).

CDR3 residues: CATERNTGGAYYGYTF. The CDR3 bases are TGTGCCACCGAACGGAATACAGGGGGCGCGTATTATGGCTACACCTTC. V usage is TRBV19 and J usage is TRBJ1-2; 9 nucleotides line up with TRBD1. The CDR3 consists of 16 residues. The ends lost 10 bases at V and 5 bases at J; junction bases unmatched: 17. Germline V CDR1 and CDR2: LNHDA, SQIVND (reference sequence).

The chain couples TRBV23-1 to TRBJ2-7; TRBD1 agrees at 7 bases. TRBV23-1 carries the ORF label, with uncertain function. The CDR3 is 15 residues long. The V segment lost 1 base and the J segment 1 base; nucleotides outside the gene matches: 4. CDR3 sequence (DNA): TGCGCCAGCAGTCAATGGACAGGTCCATCCTACGAGCAGTACTTC. This codes for CASSQWTGPSYEQYF.

A remark on this clone: Other DNA sequences from this sample encode an identical CDR3 as well. The chain has TRBV5-1 and TRBJ1-3; no definite D call. Germline CDR1 SGHRS, CDR2 YFSETQ. This CDR3 has 13 residues. V lost 3 bases and J lost 0, with 4 bases in between. The CDR3 DNA reads TGCGCCAGCAGCTCGGGCTCTGGAAACACCATATATTTT. It is translated as CASSSGSGNTIYF.

CDR3 nucleotides: TGCGCCAGCAGCCCCGAACCATCGACAGGGGGAAATCAGCCCCAGCATTTT. Encoded protein: CASSPEPSTGGNQPQHF. V gene TRBV5-1 combines with J gene TRBJ1-5; 9 positions agree with TRBD1. Germline assignment: CDR1 SGHRS and CDR2 YFSETQ. This CDR3 has 17 residues. J gave up 4 bases and V 4 bases, and 12 bases lay outside the gene matches. Together with reference TRBV5-1 and TRBJ1-5, the CDR3 gives the full variable domain: KAGVTQTPRYLIKTRGQQVTLSCSPISGHRSVSWYQQTPGQGLQFLFEYFSETQRNKGNFPGRFSGRQFSNSRSEMNVSTLELGDSALYLCASSPEPSTGGNQPQHFGDGTRLSIL.

In its sample, this clone was seen once. V and J are TRBV9 and TRBJ1-2; D gene ambiguous. The CDR3 extends over 13 amino acids. CDR1 is SGDLS, CDR2 YYNGEE, per germline. Trimming took off 0 bases at V and 8 bases at J, with 11 bases between the two ends. The CDR3 nucleotides read TGTGCCAGCAGCGTAGGCCCAACGAGGGGCTACACCTTC. This gives the protein CASSVGPTRGYTF.

This clone was observed a handful of times. V is TRBV5-5 and J is TRBJ2-2, with 7 bases lining up with TRBD1. In germline, CDR1 is SGHKS, CDR2 YYEKEE (reference sequence). The CDR3 sequence is 15 residues long. The V and J ends lost 3 bases and 1 base, in that order; junction bases with no gene match: 3. CDR3 in DNA: TGTGCCAGCAGCTGGACAGGCCTGAACACCGGGGAGCTGTTTTTT. Its protein product is CASSWTGLNTGELFF.

The V call is TRBV9, the J call TRBJ1-2; 7 bases line up with TRBD1. The CDR3 length is 16 residues. The trim removed 0 bases at V and 3 bases at J, leaving 8 bases unmatched. Per germline, CDR1 SGDLS and CDR2 YYNGEE. CDR3 in DNA: TGTGCCAGCAGCGTAGCCGATACAGGGGTTTACTATGGCTACACCTTC. It codes for CASSVADTGVYYGYTF.

V and J are TRBV11-1 and TRBJ1-5; TRBD1 might be the D (6 bases). In germline, CDR1 is SGHAT, CDR2 FQDESV (reference sequence). There are 16 residues in the CDR3. The CDR3 here is CGRGKKRGNSNQPQHF. The CDR3 bases are TGTGGTAGGGGGAAAAAGCGGGGTAATAGCAATCAGCCCCAGCATTTT.

The chain couples TRBV7-9 to TRBJ1-1; D is unresolved. From germline, CDR1 is SEHNR and CDR2 FQNEAQ (reference sequence). This CDR3 is 16 amino acids long. V lost 5 bases to trimming and J lost 0 bases, with 16 bases between them. DNA for the CDR3: TGTGCCAGCAGCCCCGTGGAGGAGAGATTGAACACTGAAGCTTTCTTT. Translation: CASSPVEERLNTEAFF.

V gene TRBV5-1 combines with J gene TRBJ1-6; 9 bases agree with TRBD1. The J segment lost 7 bases and the V segment lost 4 bases, leaving 6 bases of the junction unmatched. CDR1 is SGHRS, CDR2 YFSETQ, per germline. This CDR3 spans 15 amino acids. The CDR3 DNA reads as TGCGCCAGCAGCCAAGGACAGGGGAAGAATTCACCCCTCCACTTT. Translation: CASSQGQGKNSPLHF.

The chain links TRBV19 to TRBJ2-7; the match to TRBD2 covers 9 bases. CDR3 length equals 15 residues. Germline V lookup: CDR1 LNHDA, CDR2 SQIVND (reference sequence). Trimming removed 3 bases from V and 0 bases from J; junction bases left unmatched: 3. CDR3 sequence: CASSILAGSSYEQYF. The CDR3 DNA reads as TGTGCCAGTAGTATTCTAGCGGGAAGCTCCTACGAGCAGTACTTC.

This clone has only a few counts. The V and J genes are TRBV6-5 and TRBJ2-6; D is unresolved. V dropped 5 bases and J dropped 1 base, with 6 bases sitting between them. Germline assignment: CDR1 MNHEY and CDR2 SVGAGI. The CDR3 length is 14 residues. CDR3 sequence reads: CASSEQSGANVLTF. Written as DNA, the CDR3 is TGTGCCAGCAGTGAACAATCTGGGGCCAACGTCCTGACTTTC.

The V gene is TRBV13, the J gene TRBJ2-1; D is perhaps TRBD1 (6 bases). The CDR3 is made up of 16 amino acids. CDR1 and CDR2 (germline): PRHDT, FYEKMQ (reference sequence). V shed 5 bases and J shed 5 bases, with 19 bases lying between them. In DNA form, the CDR3 reads TGTGCCAGCAGCCCCTTGCGGCAGGGGCCTAACAATGAGCAGTTCTTC. Residues: CASSPLRQGPNNEQFF.

The chain carries TRBV5-1 and TRBJ2-1; 8 bases align to TRBD2. The germline V gene encodes CDR1 SGHRS and CDR2 YFSETQ. V trimming: 0 bases; J trimming: 5 bases; junction bases outside the gene matches: 7. The CDR3 is 16 residues long. The CDR3 DNA reads TGCGCCAGCAGCTTGGTGGGAACTAGCGGTAACAATGAGCAGTTCTTC. The encoded protein is CASSLVGTSGNNEQFF.

V and J are TRBV10-1 and TRBJ2-7; 7 positions match TRBD1. CDR1 is WNHNN, CDR2 SYGVQD, per germline (reference sequence). The CDR3 consists of 14 residues. V lost 0 bases to trimming and J lost 6 bases; unmatched junction nucleotides: 5. For the CDR3, the DNA is TGCGCCAGCAGTGAGTCGATACAGGGGCGCGAGCAGTACTTC. It yields the protein CASSESIQGREQYF.

This clone was recorded a few times. This sequence joins TRBV28 and TRBJ2-5, with D tentatively TRBD2 (5 bases). Trimming stripped 6 bases from V and 4 bases from J, with 12 bases between. The CDR3 spans 13 residues. Germline V lookup: CDR1 MDHEN, CDR2 SYDVKM. CDR3 sequence reads: CASSGDGRETQYF. For the CDR3, the DNA is TGTGCCAGCAGCGGCGATGGGAGAGAGACCCAGTACTTC.

The sample holds one count of this clone. V gene TRBV6-1 combines with J gene TRBJ1-6; tentatively, D is TRBD1 (6 bases). V lost 0 bases and J 7 bases, leaving 13 bases between the germline ends. The CDR3 extends over 16 amino acids. CDR1 is MNHNS, CDR2 SASEGT, per germline. This CDR3 is CASSEALGGANSPLHF. The DNA for the CDR3 is TGTGCCAGCAGTGAAGCGCTAGGGGGGGCAAATTCACCCCTCCACTTT.